This entry describes one T cell receptor beta chain. Its antigen is unknown. Nothing much larger sits one base from this clone, and base qualities are not available. This sample is part of a study of blood T cell repertoires in COVID-19 (dated by TCRdb to between 2020 and 2021). A note on the overall study: Samples from collaborators originated in the United States, Italy and Spain and spanned both the acute and convalescent phases of COVID-19. The repertoires were released in a freely available public database meant as a resource for research on the immune response to SARS-CoV-2. Samples were obtained from the ongoing ImmuneRACE study (first 160 participants) and from roughly 1,300 subjects provided by 6 global collaborators. Where HLA class I and class II types were available, the types were taken from metadata supplied by the sample provider, not from assay-based typing. The material from the prospective study consisted of cDNA or gDNA derived from T cells, B-cell-depleted T cells, or PBMCs. The sample metadata nearly always contained a de-identified subject ID, COVID-19 status, age in years and sex. Subjects who had been exposed to COVID-19, were actively infected with it, or had recovered from it provided the deeply sampled blood TCRbeta repertoires that made up the dataset.

TCRbeta CDR3 regions were amplified from genomic DNA using the immunoSEQ Assay, a bias-controlled multiplex PCR. Per the original workflow: Nucleated cell counts per sample were estimated from amplification of reference gene primers within the assay. To quantify the absolute abundance of each unique TCRbeta CDR3 rearrangement, sequence reads were collapsed and filtered. Productive Simpson clonality was computed per sample as the square root of Simpson's diversity index over productive rearrangements. The table comes from immuneACCESS by way of TCRdb, which keeps in-frame sequences with V and J called. Part of the clones is missing from these tables; in studies checked, under half for an unresolved V gene and the rest for unknown reasons. V, J and clone size are those of that table, while D and trimming were read from the DNA. This sample has roughly 270,000 clones in its table, and approximately 81% of those were observed once. Around 2.5% of the sample is taken by the ten largest.

Study-level results and caveats: The quantity of clinical and demographic metadata differed by source and by participant and was supplied without curation.

In the prospective study, participants were roughly 18 to 95 years old, resided in about two dozen geographic areas of the United States, and were enrolled through a virtual design. In the prospective study, cohorts were assigned on the basis of participant-reported clinical history obtained from a screening survey and a study questionnaire. Recovered participants in ImmuneRACE Cohort 3 were defined by two consecutive negative NP/OP PCR tests, clearance by a healthcare professional, or resolution of symptoms. In the prospective study, mobile phlebotomists collected whole blood, serum and a nasopharyngeal or oropharyngeal swab from each participant. Over an approximately 2-month period, participants in the prospective study had the option of providing additional blood draws and questionnaires. Prospective study blood samples were shipped either frozen or at room temperature before DNA extraction.

The TCR comes from a woman aged 45-65 years who had recovered from COVID-19. The source material was PBMCs or T cells enriched from blood (not recorded which).

CDR3 sequence: CASSYRGGVTNEKLFF. The DNA reads as follows: TGTGCCAGCAGTTACAGGGGAGGAGTAACTAATGAAAAACTGTTTTTT. In this chain, TRBV14 is recombined with TRBJ1-4; 7 bases in the middle match TRBD1. The germline V gene gives CDR1 as SGHDN and CDR2 as FVKESK. V trim: 6 bases; J trim: 1 base; unmatched bases: 8. From the cysteine up to the phenylalanine, the CDR3 has a length of 16 residues. Only the CDR3 portion is preserved as DNA: 48 bases, with reading frame beginning at the first base. With the portions outside the CDR3 filled from the reference TRBV14 and TRBJ1-4 genes, the complete variable region becomes EAGVTQFPSHSVIEKGQTVTLRCDPISGHDNLYWYRRVMGKEIKFLLHFVKESKQDESGMPNNRFLAERTGGTYSTLKVQPAELEDSGVYFCASSYRGGVTNEKLFFGSGTQLSVL.